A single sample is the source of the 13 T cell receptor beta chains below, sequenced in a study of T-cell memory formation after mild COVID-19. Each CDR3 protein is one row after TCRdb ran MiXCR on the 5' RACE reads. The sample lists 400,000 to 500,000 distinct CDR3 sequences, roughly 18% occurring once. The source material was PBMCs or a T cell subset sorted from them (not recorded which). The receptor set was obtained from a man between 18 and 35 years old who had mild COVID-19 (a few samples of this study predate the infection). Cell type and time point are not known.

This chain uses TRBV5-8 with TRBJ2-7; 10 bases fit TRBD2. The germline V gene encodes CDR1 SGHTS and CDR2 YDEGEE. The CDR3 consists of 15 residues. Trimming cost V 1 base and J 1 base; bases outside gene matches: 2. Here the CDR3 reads CASSLTSGESYEQYF. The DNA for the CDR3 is TGTGCCAGCAGCTTGACTAGCGGGGAATCCTACGAGCAGTACTTC.

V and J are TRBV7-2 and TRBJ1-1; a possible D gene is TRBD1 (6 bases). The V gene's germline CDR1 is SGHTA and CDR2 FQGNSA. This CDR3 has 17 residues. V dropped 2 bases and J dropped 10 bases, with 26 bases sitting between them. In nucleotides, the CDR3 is TGTGCCAGCAGCTTACGAGTCCTGGGGCCAGGCGGGGGGGCAGCTTTCTTT. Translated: CASSLRVLGPGGGAAFF.

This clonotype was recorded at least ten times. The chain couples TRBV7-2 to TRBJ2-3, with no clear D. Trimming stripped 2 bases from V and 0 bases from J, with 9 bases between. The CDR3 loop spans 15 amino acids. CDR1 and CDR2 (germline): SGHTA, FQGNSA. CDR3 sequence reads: CASSLRVQSTDTQYF. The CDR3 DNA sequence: TGTGCCAGCAGCTTAAGGGTCCAGAGCACAGATACGCAGTATTTT.

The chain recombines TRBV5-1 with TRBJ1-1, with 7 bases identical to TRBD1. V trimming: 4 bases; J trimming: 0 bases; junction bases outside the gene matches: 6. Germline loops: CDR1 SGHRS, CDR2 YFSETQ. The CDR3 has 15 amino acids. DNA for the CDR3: TGCGCCAGCAGCAACCGACAGGGTATGAACACTGAAGCTTTCTTT. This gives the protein CASSNRQGMNTEAFF.

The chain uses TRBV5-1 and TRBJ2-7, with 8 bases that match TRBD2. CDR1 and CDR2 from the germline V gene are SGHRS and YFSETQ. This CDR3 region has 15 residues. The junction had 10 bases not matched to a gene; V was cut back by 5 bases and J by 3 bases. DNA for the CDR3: TGCGCCAGCAGATCGGCGGGGGGAAACCTCTACGAGCAGTACTTC. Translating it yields CASRSAGGNLYEQYF.

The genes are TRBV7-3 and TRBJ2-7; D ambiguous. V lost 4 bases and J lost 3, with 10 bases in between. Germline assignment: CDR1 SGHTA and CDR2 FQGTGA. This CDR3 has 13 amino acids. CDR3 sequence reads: CASSSRLVYEQYV. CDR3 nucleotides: TGTGCCAGCAGCTCCCGGTTAGTCTACGAGCAGTACGTC.

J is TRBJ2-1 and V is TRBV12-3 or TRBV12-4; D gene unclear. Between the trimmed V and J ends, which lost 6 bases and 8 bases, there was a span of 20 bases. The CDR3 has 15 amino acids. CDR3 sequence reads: CASSPPDPVFDEQFF. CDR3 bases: TGTGCCAGCAGCCCACCGGACCCCGTGTTTGATGAGCAGTTCTTC.

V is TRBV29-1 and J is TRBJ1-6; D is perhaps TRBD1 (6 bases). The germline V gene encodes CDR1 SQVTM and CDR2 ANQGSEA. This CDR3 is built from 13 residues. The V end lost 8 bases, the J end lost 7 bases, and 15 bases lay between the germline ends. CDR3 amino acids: CSQRGARNSPLHF. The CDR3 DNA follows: TGCAGCCAGCGGGGGGCGAGAAATTCACCCCTCCACTTT.

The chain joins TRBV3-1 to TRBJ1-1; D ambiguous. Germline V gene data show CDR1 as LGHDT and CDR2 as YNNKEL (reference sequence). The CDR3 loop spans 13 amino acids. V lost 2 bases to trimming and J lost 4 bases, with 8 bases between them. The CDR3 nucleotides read TGTGCCAGCAGCCAACATCTAGGCACTGAAGCTTTCTTT. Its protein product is CASSQHLGTEAFF.

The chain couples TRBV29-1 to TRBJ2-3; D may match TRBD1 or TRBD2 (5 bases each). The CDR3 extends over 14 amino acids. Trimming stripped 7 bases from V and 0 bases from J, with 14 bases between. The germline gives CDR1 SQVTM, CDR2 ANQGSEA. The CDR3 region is CSAGDLQSTDTQYF. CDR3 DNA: TGCAGCGCCGGGGACCTTCAAAGCACAGATACGCAGTATTTT.

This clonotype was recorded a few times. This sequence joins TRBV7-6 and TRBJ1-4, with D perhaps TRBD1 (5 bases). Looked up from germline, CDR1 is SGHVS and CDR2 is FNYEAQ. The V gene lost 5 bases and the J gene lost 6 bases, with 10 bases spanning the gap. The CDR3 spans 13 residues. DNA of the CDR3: TGTGCCAGCAGCACGCCGGGGGATGAAAAACTGTTTTTT. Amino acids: CASSTPGDEKLFF.

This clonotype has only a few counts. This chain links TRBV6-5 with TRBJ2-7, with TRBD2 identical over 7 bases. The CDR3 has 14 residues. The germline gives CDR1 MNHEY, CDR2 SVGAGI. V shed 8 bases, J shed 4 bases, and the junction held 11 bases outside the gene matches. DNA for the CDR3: TGTGCCAGCCGAAGGGTGACTAGCACGTACGAGCAGTACTTC. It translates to CASRRVTSTYEQYF.

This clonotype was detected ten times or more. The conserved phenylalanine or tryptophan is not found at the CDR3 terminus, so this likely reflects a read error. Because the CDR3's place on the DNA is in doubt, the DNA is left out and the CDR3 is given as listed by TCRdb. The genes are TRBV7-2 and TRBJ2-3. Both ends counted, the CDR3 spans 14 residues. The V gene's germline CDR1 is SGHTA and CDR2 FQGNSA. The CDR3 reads CASSPQSILVDECV.